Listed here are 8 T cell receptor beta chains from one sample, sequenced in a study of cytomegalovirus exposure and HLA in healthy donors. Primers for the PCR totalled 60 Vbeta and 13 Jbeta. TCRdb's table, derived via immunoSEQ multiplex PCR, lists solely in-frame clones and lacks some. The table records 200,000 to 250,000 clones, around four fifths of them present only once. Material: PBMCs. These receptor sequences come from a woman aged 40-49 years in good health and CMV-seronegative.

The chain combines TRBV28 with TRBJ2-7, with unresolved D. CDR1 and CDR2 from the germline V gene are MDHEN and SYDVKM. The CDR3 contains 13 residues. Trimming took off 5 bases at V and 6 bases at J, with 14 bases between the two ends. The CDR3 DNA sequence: TGTGCCAGCAGTCGTACAGCACCGTCCGAGCAGTACTTC. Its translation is CASSRTAPSEQYF.

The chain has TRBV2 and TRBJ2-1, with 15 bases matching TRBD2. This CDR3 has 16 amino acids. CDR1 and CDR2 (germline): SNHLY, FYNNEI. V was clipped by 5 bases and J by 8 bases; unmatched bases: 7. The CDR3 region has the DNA TGTGCCAGCAGTCAGGGGACTAGCGGGAGGATCGATGAGCAGTTCTTC. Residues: CASSQGTSGRIDEQFF.

CDR3 loop: CASNGLNEKLFF. The CDR3 DNA sequence: TGTGCCAGCAATGGCCTTAATGAAAAACTGTTTTTT. This chain joins TRBV2 and TRBJ1-4, with D uncertain. This CDR3 spans 12 amino acids. Germline-derived CDR1 and CDR2 are SNHLY and FYNNEI. V lost 7 bases and J 4 bases, leaving 7 bases between the germline ends.

The CDR3 DNA is TGTGCCAGCAGCTTAGCGGCGGGGAGCACTGAAGCTTTCTTT. The encoded protein is CASSLAAGSTEAFF. The chain employs TRBV7-2 and TRBJ1-1; D is uncertain. V was pared by 0 bases and J by 4 bases, with 9 bases between. The CDR3 is 14 amino acids. Germline V lookup: CDR1 SGHTA, CDR2 FQGNSA.

CDR3 residues: CASSITVWDRGLGAFF. The DNA of the CDR3 is TGTGCCAGTAGTATTACGGTTTGGGACAGGGGGCTCGGGGCTTTCTTT. The V and J genes are TRBV19 and TRBJ1-1; TRBD1 agrees at 12 bases. CDR3 length: 16 residues. The germline V gene has CDR1 LNHDA and CDR2 SQIVND (reference sequence). Losses at the gene ends were 3 bases for V and 11 bases for J; bases not matched to a gene: 13.

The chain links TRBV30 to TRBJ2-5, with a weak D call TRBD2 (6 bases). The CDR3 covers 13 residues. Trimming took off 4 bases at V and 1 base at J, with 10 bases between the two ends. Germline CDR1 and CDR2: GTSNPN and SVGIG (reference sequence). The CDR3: CAWNGLTQETQYF. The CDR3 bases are TGTGCCTGGAATGGACTAACCCAAGAGACCCAGTACTTC.

CDR3 region: CASSQDRDPYEQYF. For the CDR3, the DNA is TGTGCCAGCAGCCAAGACAGGGACCCCTACGAGCAGTACTTC. J is TRBJ2-7 and V is TRBV7-9; 7 bases map to TRBD1. Looked up from germline, CDR1 is SEHNR and CDR2 is FQNEAQ (reference sequence). The CDR3 spans 14 residues. The V segment lost 5 bases and the J segment 2 bases; nucleotides outside the gene matches: 6.

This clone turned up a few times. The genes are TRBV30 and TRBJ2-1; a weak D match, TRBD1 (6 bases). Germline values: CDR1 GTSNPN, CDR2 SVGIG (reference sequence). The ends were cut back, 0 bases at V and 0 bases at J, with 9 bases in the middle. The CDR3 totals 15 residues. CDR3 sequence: CAWSVARGSYNEQFF. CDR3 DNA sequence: TGTGCCTGGAGTGTCGCCAGGGGCTCCTACAATGAGCAGTTCTTC.